Sequencing of this TCR beta chain was carried out in a study of shared clonotypes between healthy human individuals. Study-level points and caveats: Limitation of the genetic and exposure-history diversity represented came from the few donors.

This clone was observed a few times. Its antigen is still unknown. The method was immunoSEQ multiplex PCR; TCRdb's version includes in-frame clones alone and lacks a portion of them. The sample lists under 600,000 clones, almost 80% occurring once. Trimming took off 1 base at V and 7 bases at J, with 11 bases between the two ends. Germline lookup yields CDR1 SGHDN and CDR2 FVKESK. This CDR3 has 13 residues. Material: PBMCs. This chain connects TRBV14 to TRBJ2-7, with D possibly being TRBD1 or TRBD2 (5 bases each). The TCR sequence derives from a middle-aged woman in good health. Some clones in this sample may be carry-over from other donors' samples. CDR3 in DNA: TGTGCCAGCAGCCAAGCAGGTGGGGGTGAGCAGTACTTC. The encoded protein is CASSQAGGGEQYF.